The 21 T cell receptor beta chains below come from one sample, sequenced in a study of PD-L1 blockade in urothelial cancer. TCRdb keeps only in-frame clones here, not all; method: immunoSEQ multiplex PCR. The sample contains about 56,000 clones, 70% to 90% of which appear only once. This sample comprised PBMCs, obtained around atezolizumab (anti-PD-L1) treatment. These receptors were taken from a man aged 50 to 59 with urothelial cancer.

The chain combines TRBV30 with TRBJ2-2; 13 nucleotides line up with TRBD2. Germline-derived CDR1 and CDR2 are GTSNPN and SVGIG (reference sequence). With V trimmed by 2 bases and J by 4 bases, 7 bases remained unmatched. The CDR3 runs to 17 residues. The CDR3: CAWSRLAGGMVTGELFF. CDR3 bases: TGTGCCTGGAGTAGACTAGCGGGAGGAATGGTCACCGGGGAGCTGTTTTTT.

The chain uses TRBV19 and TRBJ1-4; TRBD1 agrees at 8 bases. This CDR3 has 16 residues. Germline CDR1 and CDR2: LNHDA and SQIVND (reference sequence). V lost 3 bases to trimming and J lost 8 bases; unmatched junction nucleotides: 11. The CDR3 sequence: CASSILKGTGIEKLFF. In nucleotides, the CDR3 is TGTGCCAGTAGTATCCTAAAAGGGACAGGTATCGAAAAACTGTTTTTT.

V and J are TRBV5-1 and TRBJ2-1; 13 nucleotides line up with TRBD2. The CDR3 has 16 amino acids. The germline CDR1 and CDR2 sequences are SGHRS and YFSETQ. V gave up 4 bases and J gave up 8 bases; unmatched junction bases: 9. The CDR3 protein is CASSQGLAGVQYEQFF. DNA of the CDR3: TGCGCCAGCAGCCAAGGACTAGCGGGAGTTCAATATGAGCAGTTCTTC.

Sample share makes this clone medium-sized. The CDR3 sequence: CASSQVAGSGYTF. CDR3 DNA: TGTGCCAGCAGTCAAGTTGCAGGGTCTGGCTACACCTTC. The chain couples TRBV6-1 to TRBJ1-2; D might be TRBD1 (5 bases). V dropped 5 bases and J dropped 7 bases, with 14 bases sitting between them. CDR1 and CDR2 from the germline V gene are MNHNS and SASEGT. The CDR3 covers 13 residues.

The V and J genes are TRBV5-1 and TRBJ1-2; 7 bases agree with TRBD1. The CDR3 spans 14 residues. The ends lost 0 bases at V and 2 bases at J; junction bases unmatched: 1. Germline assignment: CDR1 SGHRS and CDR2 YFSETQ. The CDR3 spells CASSLGGQNYGYTF. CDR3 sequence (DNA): TGCGCCAGCAGCTTGGGGGGACAGAACTATGGCTACACCTTC.

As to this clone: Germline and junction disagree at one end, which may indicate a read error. The CDR3 loop reads CASSFNRLGDKEQFF. The CDR3 nucleotides read TGTGCCAGCAGCTTTAACCGCTTGGGCGACAAGGAGCAGTTCTTC. This chain joins TRBV5-6 and TRBJ2-1; no clear D. Germline V lookup: CDR1 SGHDT, CDR2 YYEEEE. CDR3 length equals 15 residues.

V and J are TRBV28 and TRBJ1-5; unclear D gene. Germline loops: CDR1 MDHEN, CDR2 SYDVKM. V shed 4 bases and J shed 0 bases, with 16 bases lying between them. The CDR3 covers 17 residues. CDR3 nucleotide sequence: TGTGCCAGCAGTTCACCGGCGGACTATTATAGCAATCAGCCCCAGCATTTT. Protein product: CASSSPADYYSNQPQHF.

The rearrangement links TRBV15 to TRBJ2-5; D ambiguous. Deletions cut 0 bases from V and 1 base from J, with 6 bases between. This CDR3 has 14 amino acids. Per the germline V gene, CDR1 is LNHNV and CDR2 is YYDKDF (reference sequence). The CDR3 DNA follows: TGTGCCACCAGCAGAGATCTTGTCCAAGAGACCCAGTACTTC. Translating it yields CATSRDLVQETQYF.

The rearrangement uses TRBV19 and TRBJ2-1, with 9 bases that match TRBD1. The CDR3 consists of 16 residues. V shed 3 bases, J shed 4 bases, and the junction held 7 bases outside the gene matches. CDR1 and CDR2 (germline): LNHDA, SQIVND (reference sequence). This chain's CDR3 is CASSISGTGLYNEQFF. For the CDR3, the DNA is TGTGCCAGTAGTATCTCCGGGACAGGGTTATACAATGAGCAGTTCTTC.

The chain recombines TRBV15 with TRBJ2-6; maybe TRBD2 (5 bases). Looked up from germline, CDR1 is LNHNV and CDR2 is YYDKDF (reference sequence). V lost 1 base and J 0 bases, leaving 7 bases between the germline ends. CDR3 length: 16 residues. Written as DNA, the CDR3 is TGTGCCACCAGCAGAGGGGAGAGCTCTGGGGCCAACGTCCTGACTTTC. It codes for CATSRGESSGANVLTF. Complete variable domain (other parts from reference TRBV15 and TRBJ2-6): DAMVIQNPRYQVTQFGKPVTLSCSQTLNHNVMYWYQQKSSQAPKLLFHYYDKDFNNEADTPDNFQSRRPNTSFCFLDIRSPGLGDTAMYLCATSRGESSGANVLTFGAGSRLTVL.

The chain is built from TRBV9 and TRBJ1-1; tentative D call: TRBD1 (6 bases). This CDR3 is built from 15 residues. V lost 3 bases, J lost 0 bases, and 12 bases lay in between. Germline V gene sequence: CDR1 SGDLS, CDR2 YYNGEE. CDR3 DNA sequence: TGTGCCAGCAGCGCTGGACAGATCATGAACACTGAAGCTTTCTTT. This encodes CASSAGQIMNTEAFF.

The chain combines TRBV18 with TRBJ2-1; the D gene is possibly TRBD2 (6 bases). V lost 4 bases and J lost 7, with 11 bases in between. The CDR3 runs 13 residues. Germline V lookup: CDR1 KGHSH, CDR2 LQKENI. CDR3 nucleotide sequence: TGTGCCAGCTCACGAATCGGGGGAAATGAGCAGTTCTTC. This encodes CASSRIGGNEQFF. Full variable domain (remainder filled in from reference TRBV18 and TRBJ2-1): NAGVMQNPRHLVRRRGQEARLRCSPMKGHSHVYWYRQLPEEGLKFMVYLQKENIIDESGMPKERFSAEFPKEGPSILRIQQVVRGDSAAYFCASSRIGGNEQFFGPGTRLTVL.

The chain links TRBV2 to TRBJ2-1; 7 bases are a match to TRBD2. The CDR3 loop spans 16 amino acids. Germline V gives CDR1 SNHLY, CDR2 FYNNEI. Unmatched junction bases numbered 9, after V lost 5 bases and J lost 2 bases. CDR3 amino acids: CASSFGTISPYNEQFF. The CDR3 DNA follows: TGTGCCAGCAGTTTTGGGACTATAAGTCCCTACAATGAGCAGTTCTTC.

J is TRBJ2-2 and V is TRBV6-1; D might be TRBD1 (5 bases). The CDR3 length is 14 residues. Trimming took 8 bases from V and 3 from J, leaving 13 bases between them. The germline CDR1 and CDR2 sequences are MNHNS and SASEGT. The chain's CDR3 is CASSRDRHTGELFF. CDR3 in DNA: TGTGCCAGCTCCCGAGACAGACACACCGGGGAGCTGTTTTTT.

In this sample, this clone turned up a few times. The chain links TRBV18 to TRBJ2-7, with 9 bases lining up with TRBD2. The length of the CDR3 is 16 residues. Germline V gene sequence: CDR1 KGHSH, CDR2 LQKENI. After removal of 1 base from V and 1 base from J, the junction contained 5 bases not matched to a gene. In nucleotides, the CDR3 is TGTGCCAGCTCACCACGAAGCGGGAGGACGTCCTACGAGCAGTACTTC. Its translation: CASSPRSGRTSYEQYF.

The CDR3, as DNA: TGTGCCAGCAGCTTAGGAGGGGCCCTCCACTTT. Translated: CASSLGGALHF. The V call is TRBV5-4, the J call TRBJ1-6; D is possibly TRBD1 (5 bases). Germline V gene data show CDR1 as SGHNT and CDR2 as YYREEE (reference sequence). V shed 2 bases and J shed 14 bases, with 8 bases lying between them. There are 11 residues in the CDR3. Using reference TRBV5-4 and TRBJ1-6 for the parts outside the CDR3, the full variable domain is ETGVTQSPTHLIKTRGQQVTLRCSSQSGHNTVSWYQQALGQGPQFIFQYYREEENGRGNFPPRFSGLQFPNYSSELNVNALELDDSALYLCASSLGGALHFGNGTRLTVT.

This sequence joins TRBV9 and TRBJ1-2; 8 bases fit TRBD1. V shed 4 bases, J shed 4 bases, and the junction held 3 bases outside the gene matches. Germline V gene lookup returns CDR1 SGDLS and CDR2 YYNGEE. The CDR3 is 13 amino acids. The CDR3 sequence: CASSKTGGYGYTF. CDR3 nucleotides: TGTGCCAGCAGCAAAACAGGGGGCTATGGCTACACCTTC.

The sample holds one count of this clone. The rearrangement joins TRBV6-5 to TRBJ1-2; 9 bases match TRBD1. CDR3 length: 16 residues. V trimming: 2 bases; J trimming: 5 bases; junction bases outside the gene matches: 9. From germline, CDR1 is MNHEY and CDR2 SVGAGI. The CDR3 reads CASSYRQDRGSYGYTF. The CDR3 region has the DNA TGTGCCAGCAGTTACCGGCAGGACAGGGGATCATATGGCTACACCTTC.

The CDR3 reads CASSPQLAGAVKTQYF. The DNA of the CDR3 is TGTGCCAGTAGTCCCCAACTAGCGGGAGCAGTCAAGACCCAGTACTTC. The chain couples TRBV19 to TRBJ2-5; TRBD2 aligns across 11 bases. CDR1 is LNHDA and CDR2 is SQIVND in the germline V gene (reference sequence). The CDR3 is 16 amino acids. J lost 6 bases, V lost 5 bases, and 11 bases had no gene match.

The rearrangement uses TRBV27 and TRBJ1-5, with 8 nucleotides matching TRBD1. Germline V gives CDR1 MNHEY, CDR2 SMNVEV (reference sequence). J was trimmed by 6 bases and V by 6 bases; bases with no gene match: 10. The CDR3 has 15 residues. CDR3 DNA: TGTGCCAGCAGCCCTAGGACAGGGCTTGGTCAGCCCCAGCATTTT. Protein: CASSPRTGLGQPQHF.

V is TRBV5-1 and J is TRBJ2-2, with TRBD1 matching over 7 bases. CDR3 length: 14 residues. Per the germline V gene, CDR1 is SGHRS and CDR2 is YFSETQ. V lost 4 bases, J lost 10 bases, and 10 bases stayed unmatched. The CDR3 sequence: CASSPQAQGLELFF. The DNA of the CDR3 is TGCGCCAGCAGCCCTCAAGCACAGGGGTTGGAGCTGTTTTTT.